These 30 T cell receptor beta chains were sequenced from one sample in a study of cytomegalovirus exposure and HLA in healthy donors. PCR used 60 Vbeta primers and 13 Jbeta primers. The table came from immunoSEQ multiplex PCR; TCRdb's copy has only in-frame clones and leaves some out. The sample lists about 120,000 clones; 65% to 85% were seen once. The specimen was PBMCs. The source of these receptors is a woman aged 35 to 49 in good health and CMV-seropositive.

This rearrangement joins TRBV7-9 to TRBJ1-3; 9 bases are shared with TRBD1. Looked up from germline, CDR1 is SEHNR and CDR2 is FQNEAQ (reference sequence). There are 17 residues in the CDR3. The junction had 6 bases not matched to a gene; V was cut back by 1 base and J by 2 bases. CDR3 in DNA: TGTGCCAGCAGCTTAGTAGGGGACAGGGCGGCTGGAAACACCATATATTTT. As protein: CASSLVGDRAAGNTIYF.

CDR3 region: CAWSPVAGGPNEQFF. As DNA, the CDR3 is TGTGCCTGGAGCCCTGTAGCGGGAGGGCCTAATGAGCAGTTCTTC. The chain combines TRBV30 with TRBJ2-1; 11 bases line up with TRBD2. Germline lookup yields CDR1 GTSNPN and CDR2 SVGIG (reference sequence). Trimming took 3 bases from V and 7 from J; bases not matched to a gene: 8. The CDR3 extends over 15 amino acids.

This chain uses TRBV2 with TRBJ1-1; 8 nucleotides agree with TRBD1. The CDR3 runs to 14 residues. Trimming took 4 bases from V and 6 from J; bases not matched to a gene: 7. Per the germline V gene, CDR1 is SNHLY and CDR2 is FYNNEI. This CDR3 reads CASSANRGAAEAFF. CDR3 nucleotides: TGTGCCAGCAGTGCCAACAGGGGGGCGGCTGAAGCTTTCTTT.

The chain couples TRBV28 to TRBJ1-4; no firm D call. Germline loops: CDR1 MDHEN, CDR2 SYDVKM. The germline V and J ends were trimmed by 8 bases and 8 bases, with 15 bases remaining between them. The CDR3 has 13 residues. The CDR3 protein is CASANQSGEKLFF. CDR3 DNA sequence: TGTGCCAGCGCGAACCAAAGCGGGGAAAAACTGTTTTTT.

The chain joins TRBV5-6 to TRBJ2-7; D possibly corresponds to TRBD2 (6 bases). This CDR3 contains 14 residues. Trimming stripped 5 bases from V and 1 base from J, with 13 bases between. Germline CDR1 reads SGHDT; CDR2 reads YYEEEE. CDR3 sequence (DNA): TGTGCCAGCAGTCTTGGGGGGTTATCCTACGAGCAGTACTTC. It is translated as CASSLGGLSYEQYF.

The chain joins TRBV6-1 to TRBJ1-3; D perhaps matches TRBD1 (5 bases). There are 13 residues in the CDR3. Trimming removed 11 bases from V and 0 bases from J, with 11 bases in between. CDR1 is MNHNS and CDR2 is SASEGT in the germline V gene. The CDR3 coding sequence is TGTGCCTTGGGGAGGGGCTCTGGAAACACCATATATTTT. Protein: CALGRGSGNTIYF.

The chain links TRBV6-1 to TRBJ2-7; 9 bases line up with TRBD1. This CDR3 spans 16 amino acids. CDR1 MNHNS and CDR2 SASEGT come from the germline V gene. With V trimmed by 4 bases and J by 2 bases, 9 bases remained unmatched. CDR3 amino acids: CASSAKDRGVTYEQYF. As DNA, the CDR3 is TGTGCCAGCAGTGCCAAAGACAGGGGGGTTACCTACGAGCAGTACTTC.

This clone was observed once. The chain uses TRBV4-3 and TRBJ2-7; D remains unclear. This CDR3 has 14 amino acids. Germline V gene lookup returns CDR1 LGHNA and CDR2 YSLEER. Trimming took off 4 bases at V and 2 bases at J, with 12 bases between the two ends. The CDR3 here is CASSPTRGTYEQYF. In nucleotides, the CDR3 is TGCGCCAGCAGCCCCACCCGAGGAACCTACGAGCAGTACTTC.

CDR3 residues: CASSYGTTLGIQYF. In DNA form, the CDR3 reads TGTGCCAGCAGTTACGGGACTACGTTGGGCATTCAGTACTTC. The chain uses TRBV6-5 and TRBJ2-4; 7 nucleotides line up with TRBD2. The CDR3 has 14 amino acids. With 2 bases clipped from V and 9 bases from J, the junction kept 7 bases outside the gene matches. Germline values: CDR1 MNHEY, CDR2 SVGAGI.

This chain uses TRBV6-1 with TRBJ2-3; the match to TRBD2 covers 16 bases. This CDR3 is built from 20 residues. J was trimmed by 5 bases and V by 0 bases; bases with no gene match: 11. CDR1 and CDR2 (germline): MNHNS, SASEGT. CDR3 bases: TGTGCCAGCAGTGAAGCGCCCGGGACTAGCGGGGGGGCCGTAGTAGATACGCAGTATTTT. Amino acids: CASSEAPGTSGGAVVDTQYF.

This clone was counted once. V and J are TRBV25-1 and TRBJ2-7, with D possibly being TRBD1 (6 bases). The V end lost 4 bases, the J end lost 2 bases, and 18 bases lay between the germline ends. Germline CDR1 MGHDK, CDR2 SYGVNS. This CDR3 region has 16 residues. CDR3 residues: CASSGTTGFNPYEQYF. DNA for the CDR3: TGTGCCAGCAGTGGAACCACAGGGTTCAATCCCTACGAGCAGTACTTC.

The chain couples TRBV6-5 to TRBJ2-1; no clear D. V lost 2 bases and J 4 bases, leaving 9 bases between the germline ends. This CDR3 region has 14 residues. Germline V gene sequence: CDR1 MNHEY, CDR2 SVGAGI. The CDR3 spells CASSYRIDYNEQFF. CDR3 coding DNA: TGTGCCAGCAGTTACCGTATAGATTACAATGAGCAGTTCTTC.

The chain employs TRBV7-9 and TRBJ2-7; 12 nucleotides match TRBD2. The CDR3 runs 15 residues. V dropped 5 bases and J dropped 4; count of bases not matched to a gene: 6. Germline V gives CDR1 SEHNR, CDR2 FQNEAQ (reference sequence). The CDR3 loop reads CASSMTSGGGYEQYF. The CDR3 nucleotides read TGTGCCAGCAGCATGACTAGCGGGGGAGGATACGAGCAGTACTTC.

This clone was picked up one time. The chain employs TRBV30 and TRBJ1-2; the D is unclear. Looked up from germline, CDR1 is GTSNPN and CDR2 is SVGIG (reference sequence). This CDR3 comprises 16 residues. Deletions cut 1 base from V and 5 bases from J, with 20 bases between. The CDR3 bases are TGTGCCTGGAGTGACTATTCAAGGGAGGTATTGTATGGCTACACCTTC. Translation: CAWSDYSREVLYGYTF.

A single count supports this clone. This chain's CDR3 is CAWSVTRRGYGYTF. The CDR3, as DNA: TGTGCCTGGAGTGTCACTCGCAGGGGCTATGGCTACACCTTC. V usage is TRBV30 and J usage is TRBJ1-2; tentatively, D is TRBD1 (6 bases). The CDR3 has 14 residues. Looked up from germline, CDR1 is GTSNPN and CDR2 is SVGIG (reference sequence). With 0 bases removed from V and 4 bases from J, the gap between germline ends came to 12 bases.

The chain is built from TRBV29-1 and TRBJ1-5, with TRBD1 matching 8 bases. With V trimmed by 4 bases and J by 6 bases, 8 bases remained unmatched. From germline, CDR1 is SQVTM and CDR2 ANQGSEA. The CDR3 is 14 amino acids. The CDR3 DNA reads as TGCAGCGTTGGGGCAGGGGGCTTTGGTCAGCCCCAGCATTTT. The encoded protein is CSVGAGGFGQPQHF.

The chain recombines TRBV7-2 with TRBJ2-6; D may be TRBD2 (6 bases). The CDR3 spans 18 residues. V lost 6 bases and J 0 bases, leaving 18 bases between the germline ends. CDR1 is SGHTA, CDR2 FQGNSA, per germline. CDR3 coding DNA: TGTGCCAGCAGATATTTGGGGGGAATAACCTCTGGGGCCAACGTCCTGACTTTC. Translation gives CASRYLGGITSGANVLTF. Complete variable domain (other parts from reference TRBV7-2 and TRBJ2-6): GAGVSQSPSNKVTEKGKDVELRCDPISGHTALYWYRQSLGQGLEFLIYFQGNSAPDKSGLPSDRFSAERTGGSVSTLTIQRTQQEDSAVYLCASRYLGGITSGANVLTFGAGSRLTVL.

This chain uses TRBV30 with TRBJ2-1; 10 nucleotides match TRBD1. This CDR3 has 14 amino acids. CDR1 and CDR2 (germline): GTSNPN, SVGIG (reference sequence). Trimming removed 2 bases from V and 8 bases from J; junction bases left unmatched: 6. CDR3 residues: CAWSPGTGVYEQFF. Here the CDR3 DNA reads TGTGCCTGGAGTCCCGGGACAGGGGTTTATGAGCAGTTCTTC.

The genes are TRBV5-4 and TRBJ1-1; TRBD1 might be the D (5 bases). The CDR3 has 16 amino acids. The V end was cut by 1 base, the J end by 4 bases, with 17 bases between. The V gene's germline CDR1 is SGHNT and CDR2 YYREEE (reference sequence). The CDR3 DNA sequence: TGTGCCAGCAGCTTGTCTGGGGGGGTGAGGGCCACTGAAGCTTTCTTT. As protein: CASSLSGGVRATEAFF.

This clone was detected a few times. This rearrangement joins TRBV15 to TRBJ2-5; 8 positions match TRBD1. The CDR3 runs 15 residues. Losses at the gene ends were 1 base for V and 5 bases for J; bases not matched to a gene: 6. CDR1 is LNHNV, CDR2 YYDKDF, per germline (reference sequence). CDR3 sequence: CATSRAYRGTETQYF. Here the CDR3 DNA reads TGTGCCACCAGCAGAGCCTACAGGGGGACCGAGACCCAGTACTTC. Drawing the rest from reference TRBV15 and TRBJ2-5, the complete variable domain is DAMVIQNPRYQVTQFGKPVTLSCSQTLNHNVMYWYQQKSSQAPKLLFHYYDKDFNNEADTPDNFQSRRPNTSFCFLDIRSPGLGDTAMYLCATSRAYRGTETQYFGPGTRLLVL.

This chain links TRBV5-4 with TRBJ1-5; the D is unclear. Germline V gene lookup returns CDR1 SGHNT and CDR2 YYREEE (reference sequence). The CDR3 contains 15 residues. With 0 bases removed from V and 1 base from J, the gap between germline ends came to 8 bases. CDR3 residues: CASSLAGASNQPQHF. The CDR3 DNA reads as TGTGCCAGCAGCTTGGCCGGAGCAAGCAATCAGCCCCAGCATTTT.

For the CDR3, the DNA is TGTGCCAGCAGTAACGGGTTTCACTATGGCTACACCTTC. It translates to CASSNGFHYGYTF. The rearrangement links TRBV6-5 to TRBJ1-2; no definite D call. The germline CDR1 and CDR2 sequences are MNHEY and SVGAGI. This CDR3 contains 13 residues. V was cut by 5 bases and J by 3 bases, with 10 bases left in between.

The chain uses TRBV5-1 and TRBJ2-7; 8 bases agree with TRBD2. This CDR3 is built from 15 residues. Per germline, CDR1 SGHRS and CDR2 YFSETQ. V lost 1 base to trimming and J lost 4 bases; unmatched junction nucleotides: 7. The CDR3 sequence is CASSLFREGRYEQYF. The CDR3 bases are TGCGCCAGCAGCTTGTTTCGGGAGGGCAGATACGAGCAGTACTTC.

This clone has only one observation. This rearrangement joins TRBV6-6 to TRBJ2-5, with D tentatively TRBD2 (7 bases). This CDR3 has 15 amino acids. Germline V gene sequence: CDR1 MNHNY, CDR2 SVGAGI (reference sequence). V was trimmed by 5 bases and J by 2 bases, leaving 15 bases between them. Here the CDR3 reads CASSQRGGLQETQYF. CDR3 coding DNA: TGTGCCAGCAGTCAAAGGGGGGGGTTGCAAGAGACCCAGTACTTC.

The chain recombines TRBV30 with TRBJ2-1, with 8 bases that match TRBD2. V lost 3 bases to trimming and J lost 9 bases; unmatched junction nucleotides: 13. CDR1 and CDR2 (germline): GTSNPN, SVGIG (reference sequence). This CDR3 is built from 15 residues. This CDR3 is CAWSSPLAGRVEQFF. The CDR3 region has the DNA TGTGCCTGGAGCTCCCCTCTAGCGGGCCGGGTTGAGCAGTTCTTC.

The chain joins TRBV30 to TRBJ1-1; possible D gene TRBD1, 5 bases. The CDR3 runs to 14 residues. With 4 bases removed from V and 0 bases from J, the gap between germline ends came to 12 bases. Germline loops: CDR1 GTSNPN, CDR2 SVGIG (reference sequence). As DNA, the CDR3 is TGTGCCTGGATGAAGGGGAATCTGAACACTGAAGCTTTCTTT. Its translation is CAWMKGNLNTEAFF.

The chain couples TRBV5-4 to TRBJ1-2, with TRBD1 identical over 7 bases. V lost 6 bases and J lost 4; bases outside the gene matches: 9. Germline V gene data show CDR1 as SGHNT and CDR2 as YYREEE (reference sequence). The CDR3 contains 14 residues. The CDR3 nucleotides read TGTGCCAGCATCACCCCGGGACAGACCTATGGCTACACCTTC. Protein product: CASITPGQTYGYTF.

The rearrangement joins TRBV19 to TRBJ2-3, with TRBD2 matching 8 bases. Germline trimming cut 5 bases from V and 1 base from J; bases unmatched to any gene: 5. CDR1 is LNHDA and CDR2 is SQIVND in the germline V gene (reference sequence). The CDR3 covers 15 residues. The CDR3 DNA sequence: TGTGCCAGTAGTCCAGCGGGAGTTGGCACAGATACGCAGTATTTT. It codes for CASSPAGVGTDTQYF.

The chain is built from TRBV4-3 and TRBJ1-1, with D perhaps matching TRBD1 (5 bases). CDR1 and CDR2 from the germline V gene are LGHNA and YSLEER. The ends were cut back, 3 bases at V and 3 bases at J, with 17 bases in the middle. The CDR3 length is 16 residues. The CDR3 region is CASSQSWTTGDTEAFF. CDR3 nucleotide sequence: TGCGCCAGCAGCCAGAGTTGGACAACCGGCGACACTGAAGCTTTCTTT.

This clone was seen a handful of times. The chain is built from TRBV6-1 and TRBJ1-6, with D possibly TRBD1 on 6 matching bases. Germline loops: CDR1 MNHNS, CDR2 SASEGT. Between the trimmed V and J ends, which lost 4 bases and 12 bases, there was a span of 13 bases. The CDR3 spans 13 residues. CDR3 amino acids: CASSGTVEKPLHF. The DNA of the CDR3 is TGTGCCAGCAGTGGGACAGTGGAAAAACCCCTCCACTTT.